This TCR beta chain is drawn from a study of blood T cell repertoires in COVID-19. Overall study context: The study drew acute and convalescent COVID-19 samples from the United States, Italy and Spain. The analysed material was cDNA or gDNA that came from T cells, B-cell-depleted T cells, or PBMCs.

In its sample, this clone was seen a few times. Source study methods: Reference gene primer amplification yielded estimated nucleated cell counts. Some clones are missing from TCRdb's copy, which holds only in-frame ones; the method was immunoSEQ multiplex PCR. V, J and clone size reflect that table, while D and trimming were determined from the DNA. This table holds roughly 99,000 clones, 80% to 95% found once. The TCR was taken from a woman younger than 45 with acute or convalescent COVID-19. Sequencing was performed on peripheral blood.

CDR3 nucleotides: TGTGCCAGCAGCGTAGACAGGGGAGGAACTGAAGCTTTCTTT. Amino acid sequence: CASSVDRGGTEAFF. V gene TRBV9 combines with J gene TRBJ1-1, with 7 bases aligning to TRBD1. This CDR3 has 14 amino acids. The junction had 4 bases not matched to a gene; V was cut back by 0 bases and J by 5 bases. Germline CDR1 is SGDLS and CDR2 is YYNGEE. The entire variable domain, with the rest obtained from reference TRBV9 and TRBJ1-1, is as follows: DSGVTQTPKHLITATGQRVTLRCSPRSGDLSVYWYQQSLDQGLQFLIQYYNGEERAKGNILERFSAQQFPDLHSELNLSSLELGDSALYFCASSVDRGGTEAFFGQGTRLTVV.